A single sample gave rise to the 27 T cell receptor beta chains below, sequenced in a study of shared clonotypes between healthy human individuals. The repertoire was sequenced with immunoSEQ multiplex PCR; TCRdb's copy has only in-frame clones and lacks some. Here the sample spans around 690,000 clones, less than 95% being singletons. The specimen was memory CD8+ T cells from PBMCs. Sample subset: CD45RO+ cells pooled with CCR7-negative TemRA cells. The receptors were sampled from a man aged 18 to 30 in good health. Some clones in this sample may be carry-over from other donors' samples.

The V call is TRBV7-9, the J call TRBJ2-5; 8 bases align to TRBD1. The CDR3 runs to 18 residues. The germline gives CDR1 SEHNR, CDR2 FQNEAQ (reference sequence). V was pared by 4 bases and J by 5 bases, with 18 bases of the junction left unmatched. The CDR3 loop is CASSSTRQGMVYEETQYF. In nucleotides, the CDR3 is TGTGCCAGCAGCTCGACTCGACAGGGGATGGTGTATGAGGAGACCCAGTACTTC.

The V call is TRBV19, the J call TRBJ2-1; the match to TRBD1 covers 9 bases. V lost 3 bases to trimming and J lost 8 bases; unmatched junction nucleotides: 8. Germline V gene data show CDR1 as LNHDA and CDR2 as SQIVND (reference sequence). This CDR3 is 15 amino acids long. CDR3 in DNA: TGTGCCAGTAGTATTCTACAGGGGGCTAAGGATGAGCAGTTCTTC. Encoded protein: CASSILQGAKDEQFF.

V is TRBV27 and J is TRBJ1-4; no clear D gene. CDR3 size: 15 residues. V lost 6 bases and J 7 bases, leaving 18 bases between the germline ends. Germline V lookup: CDR1 MNHEY, CDR2 SMNVEV (reference sequence). CDR3 in DNA: TGTGCCAGCAGCCCAACGCGGGCCTGGGGTGAAAAACTGTTTTTT. Amino acids: CASSPTRAWGEKLFF.

This clone was observed a few times. The chain links TRBV27 to TRBJ1-5, with 9 bases lining up with TRBD1. Looked up from germline, CDR1 is MNHEY and CDR2 is SMNVEV (reference sequence). Trimming took 6 bases from V and 6 from J; bases not matched to a gene: 9. This CDR3 is built from 15 residues. The DNA for the CDR3 is TGTGCCAGCAGGCAGGTCGGGGGACAGGGTCAGCCCCAGCATTTT. This translates into CASRQVGGQGQPQHF.

The rearrangement uses TRBV7-8 and TRBJ2-5, with D perhaps TRBD2 (5 bases). CDR3 length equals 16 residues. V was cut by 2 bases and J by 4 bases, with 17 bases left in between. CDR1 SGHVS and CDR2 FQNEAQ come from the germline V gene. The CDR3 DNA reads TGTGCCAGCAGCTTACTCCCTGAGGGAGACGGAGAGACCCAGTACTTC. This translates into CASSLLPEGDGETQYF. Full variable domain (missing parts from reference TRBV7-8 and TRBJ2-5): GAGVSQSPRYKVAKRGQDVALRCDPISGHVSLFWYQQALGQGPEFLTYFQNEAQLDKSGLPSDRFFAERPEGSVSTLKIQRTQQEDSAVYLCASSLLPEGDGETQYFGPGTRLLVL.

This chain joins TRBV7-9 and TRBJ2-7; D is unclear. Trimming took off 4 bases at V and 5 bases at J, with 15 bases between the two ends. Per the germline V gene, CDR1 is SEHNR and CDR2 is FQNEAQ (reference sequence). The CDR3 is 14 residues long. The CDR3 loop reads CASSSTYQVDEQYF. In DNA, the CDR3 is TGTGCCAGCAGCTCAACCTACCAGGTGGACGAGCAGTACTTC. Using reference TRBV7-9 and TRBJ2-7 for the parts outside the CDR3, the full variable domain is DTGVSQNPRHKITKRGQNVTFRCDPISEHNRLYWYRQTLGQGPEFLTYFQNEAQLEKSRLLSDRFSAERPKGSFSTLEIQRTEQGDSAMYLCASSSTYQVDEQYFGPGTRLTVT.

Only one count was recorded for this clone. The chain carries TRBV6-5 and TRBJ1-2; no firm D call. This CDR3 comprises 14 residues. Trimming took off 6 bases at V and 3 bases at J, with 14 bases between the two ends. Germline V lookup: CDR1 MNHEY, CDR2 SVGAGI. CDR3: CASRWTEGDYGYTF. The CDR3 bases are TGTGCCAGCAGATGGACGGAGGGCGACTATGGCTACACCTTC.

In its sample, this clone was seen once. The chain combines TRBV5-6 with TRBJ2-7; TRBD2 agrees at 8 bases. V dropped 4 bases and J dropped 2; count of bases not matched to a gene: 5. This CDR3 has 14 residues. In germline, CDR1 is SGHDT, CDR2 YYEEEE. This CDR3 is CASSLSGVAYEQYF. CDR3 sequence (DNA): TGTGCCAGCAGCCTTAGCGGGGTAGCCTACGAGCAGTACTTC.

The chain couples TRBV5-5 to TRBJ2-7, with D unclear. The CDR3 length is 15 residues. Germline CDR1 and CDR2: SGHKS and YYEKEE (reference sequence). V lost 4 bases and J 6 bases, leaving 20 bases between the germline ends. CDR3 in amino acids: CASSQGPRPTGEQYF. CDR3 nucleotide sequence: TGTGCCAGCAGCCAAGGACCTAGGCCTACGGGCGAGCAGTACTTC.

This chain joins TRBV12-1 and TRBJ2-1; the table calls TRBD2, which could not be checked here. TRBV12-1 is classified as a pseudogene. The CDR3 spans 20 residues. CDR3 protein: CASSFSPDVLSGRERGEQFF. As DNA, the CDR3 is TGTGCCAGCAGCTTTTCCCCAGACGTGCTGAGCGGGAGGGAGAGGGGTGAGCAGTTCTTC.

V gene TRBV9 combines with J gene TRBJ2-1, with D tentatively TRBD1 (6 bases). Germline CDR1 and CDR2: SGDLS and YYNGEE. V dropped 3 bases and J dropped 0 bases, with 13 bases sitting between them. The CDR3 contains 16 residues. CDR3 amino acids: CASSEQGAFSYNEQFF. For the CDR3, the DNA is TGTGCCAGCAGCGAACAGGGCGCCTTCTCCTACAATGAGCAGTTCTTC.

This chain links TRBV27 with TRBJ2-7; the D gene is possibly TRBD1 (5 bases). The CDR3 runs 16 residues. The germline gives CDR1 MNHEY, CDR2 SMNVEV (reference sequence). Trimming removed 2 bases from V and 1 base from J, with 15 bases in between. This chain's CDR3 is CASSLNGHLVSYEQYF. The CDR3, as DNA: TGTGCCAGCAGTTTAAACGGACACTTAGTTTCCTACGAGCAGTACTTC.

This sequence joins TRBV6-5 and TRBJ1-4; no clear D gene. Per the germline V gene, CDR1 is MNHEY and CDR2 is SVGAGI. Trimming cost V 3 bases and J 0 bases, with 11 bases left between them. CDR3 length equals 16 residues. The CDR3 DNA is TGTGCCAGCAGTTATACTTGGTATGCAACTAATGAAAAACTGTTTTTT. Its protein is CASSYTWYATNEKLFF.

This sequence joins TRBV6-5 and TRBJ1-2; 8 positions agree with TRBD1. J lost 6 bases, V lost 5 bases, and 5 bases had no gene match. CDR3 size: 13 residues. Germline CDR1 MNHEY, CDR2 SVGAGI. The CDR3 DNA is TGTGCCAGCAGTAGGGGACAGGTCGATGGCTACACCTTC. Encoded protein: CASSRGQVDGYTF.

The chain employs TRBV6-4 and TRBJ2-7, with 8 bases identical to TRBD2. V lost 8 bases to trimming and J lost 0 bases; unmatched junction nucleotides: 12. This CDR3 has 16 amino acids. Germline V gives CDR1 MRHNA, CDR2 SNTAGT. CDR3 sequence reads: CASPNPSGGSSYEQYF. The DNA of the CDR3 is TGTGCCAGCCCTAACCCCAGCGGGGGTAGCTCCTACGAGCAGTACTTC.

The chain employs TRBV7-2 and TRBJ2-1; 8 positions agree with TRBD2. The CDR3 loop spans 16 amino acids. The V segment lost 5 bases and the J segment 4 bases; nucleotides outside the gene matches: 10. Germline CDR1 is SGHTA and CDR2 is FQGNSA. CDR3 loop: CASSVVTSGRYNEQFF. As DNA, the CDR3 is TGTGCCAGCAGCGTGGTCACTAGCGGTAGATACAATGAGCAGTTCTTC.

This rearrangement joins TRBV5-6 to TRBJ2-5, with D perhaps matching TRBD2 (6 bases). The CDR3 consists of 15 residues. Per germline, CDR1 SGHDT and CDR2 YYEEEE. Between the trimmed V and J ends, which lost 3 bases and 5 bases, there was a span of 17 bases. The CDR3, as DNA: TGTGCCAGCAGCTGGGGGGTGGGCAGGCCCGAGACCCAGTACTTC. It encodes CASSWGVGRPETQYF. The whole variable domain, remainder taken from reference TRBV5-6 and TRBJ2-5, is DAGVTQSPTHLIKTRGQQVTLRCSPKSGHDTVSWYQQALGQGPQFIFQYYEEEERQRGNFPDRFSGHQFPNYSSELNVNALLLGDSALYLCASSWGVGRPETQYFGPGTRLLVL.

The V call is TRBV19, the J call TRBJ1-1; D unclear. Trimming left V 6 bases short and J 10 bases short, with 12 bases between. CDR1 and CDR2 (germline): LNHDA, SQIVND (reference sequence). The CDR3 consists of 11 residues. CDR3 sequence (DNA): TGTGCCAGTAGCGGCGGCCGTGGAGCTTTCTTT. The encoded protein is CASSGGRGAFF. The full variable domain, in which reference TRBV19 and TRBJ1-1 provide the parts outside the CDR3, is DGGITQSPKYLFRKEGQNVTLSCEQNLNHDAMYWYRQDPGQGLRLIYYSQIVNDFQKGDIAEGYSVSREKKESFPLTVTSAQKNPTAFYLCASSGGRGAFFGQGTRLTVV.

The gene calls are TRBV5-5 and TRBJ1-2; 9 bases are shared with TRBD1. In germline, CDR1 is SGHKS, CDR2 YYEKEE (reference sequence). This CDR3 has 15 amino acids. V trimming: 1 base; J trimming: 4 bases; junction bases outside the gene matches: 5. The CDR3 spells CASSLLGQGAYGYTF. Here the CDR3 DNA reads TGTGCCAGCAGCTTGTTGGGACAGGGAGCCTATGGCTACACCTTC.

This clone came up once. The chain links TRBV4-1 to TRBJ2-7; 9 nucleotides line up with TRBD1. The CDR3 is 15 residues long. The ends lost 4 bases at V and 7 bases at J; junction bases unmatched: 11. Germline V gene data show CDR1 as MGHRA and CDR2 as YSYEKL. Here the CDR3 DNA reads TGCGCCAGCAGCCCCCACCCGGGACAGGGATGGGAGCAGTACTTC. Translation: CASSPHPGQGWEQYF.

The J gene is TRBJ1-2, the V gene TRBV13; a weak D match, TRBD1 (5 bases). This CDR3 contains 14 residues. Germline assignment: CDR1 PRHDT and CDR2 FYEKMQ (reference sequence). With 4 bases removed from V and 2 bases from J, the gap between germline ends came to 11 bases. The CDR3 nucleotides are TGTGCCAGCAGCTCGACAGTTACCAACTATGGCTACACCTTC. It specifies CASSSTVTNYGYTF. The entire variable domain, with the rest obtained from reference TRBV13 and TRBJ1-2, is as follows: AAGVIQSPRHLIKEKRETATLKCYPIPRHDTVYWYQQGPGQDPQFLISFYEKMQSDKGSIPDRFSAQQFSDYHSELNMSSLELGDSALYFCASSSTVTNYGYTFGSGTRLTVV.

This rearrangement joins TRBV6-1 to TRBJ2-7; 7 bases agree with TRBD1. The CDR3 extends over 15 amino acids. Trimming removed 8 bases from V and 4 bases from J; junction bases left unmatched: 14. Germline loops: CDR1 MNHNS, CDR2 SASEGT. This CDR3 reads CASRDSLIPGYEQYF. CDR3 bases: TGTGCCAGCCGGGACAGTCTCATCCCGGGATACGAGCAGTACTTC.

The chain combines TRBV6-1 with TRBJ1-4; D is uncertain. Looked up from germline, CDR1 is MNHNS and CDR2 is SASEGT. This CDR3 has 15 residues. The ends were cut back, 6 bases at V and 3 bases at J, with 14 bases in the middle. The CDR3 DNA sequence: TGTGCCAGCAGCCCTCTTTTGAGTGCTAATGAAAAACTGTTTTTT. Protein sequence: CASSPLLSANEKLFF.

The J gene is TRBJ1-2, the V gene TRBV27, with D maybe TRBD1 (6 bases). The CDR3 is 14 amino acids. The germline gives CDR1 MNHEY, CDR2 SMNVEV (reference sequence). V lost 4 bases and J 6 bases, leaving 15 bases between the germline ends. The DNA for the CDR3 is TGTGCCAGCAGTTGGGGCTGGGGGGCGGATGGCTACACCTTC. This codes for CASSWGWGADGYTF.

The V call is TRBV15, the J call TRBJ2-7; no clear D gene. CDR1 is LNHNV and CDR2 is YYDKDF in the germline V gene (reference sequence). This CDR3 is 14 amino acids long. V lost 1 base, J lost 0 bases, and 7 bases lay in between. The CDR3 DNA reads as TGTGCCACCAGCAGAGCAAGGACCTCCTACGAGCAGTACTTC. This codes for CATSRARTSYEQYF. The complete variable domain, with remaining parts taken from reference TRBV15 and TRBJ2-7, reads DAMVIQNPRYQVTQFGKPVTLSCSQTLNHNVMYWYQQKSSQAPKLLFHYYDKDFNNEADTPDNFQSRRPNTSFCFLDIRSPGLGDTAMYLCATSRARTSYEQYFGPGTRLTVT.

As for this clone: Other DNA sequences in the sample encode the same CDR3. The chain employs TRBV27 and TRBJ2-7; 7 bases agree with TRBD2. V lost 4 bases, J lost 1 base, and 1 base stayed unmatched. Germline CDR1 is MNHEY and CDR2 is SMNVEV (reference sequence). This CDR3 has 13 residues. CDR3 nucleotides: TGTGCCAGCAGTTGGGGGGGATCCTACGAGCAGTACTTC. Translated, it gives CASSWGGSYEQYF.

This chain connects TRBV13 to TRBJ2-5; TRBD2 aligns across 12 bases. Germline CDR1 reads PRHDT; CDR2 reads FYEKMQ (reference sequence). The CDR3 has 16 amino acids. Unmatched junction bases numbered 4, after V lost 4 bases and J lost 1 base. The CDR3 protein is CASSSGLAGFQETQYF. CDR3 bases: TGTGCCAGCAGCTCCGGACTAGCGGGGTTCCAAGAGACCCAGTACTTC. The full variable domain, with the rest looked up from reference TRBV13 and TRBJ2-5, is AAGVIQSPRHLIKEKRETATLKCYPIPRHDTVYWYQQGPGQDPQFLISFYEKMQSDKGSIPDRFSAQQFSDYHSELNMSSLELGDSALYFCASSSGLAGFQETQYFGPGTRLLVL.